This T cell receptor beta chain was sequenced in a study of early T cells in non-severe SARS-CoV-2 infection. In the library, individual cDNA molecules carried attached unique molecular identifiers. TCRdb reprocessed the 5' RACE reads with MiXCR, giving one entry per CDR3 protein. Of around 12,000 distinct CDR3 sequences listed, 4% to 5.5% were seen once; the top ten hold roughly 9.5%. Between the trimmed V and J ends, which lost 8 bases and 4 bases, there was a span of 18 bases. This CDR3 region has 14 residues. CDR1 is MDHEN and CDR2 is SYDVKM in the germline V gene. This clonotype was picked up many times.

The TCR sequence derives from an adult who was a healthcare worker with PCR-confirmed SARS-CoV-2 infection or an uninfected control (not recorded which). The genes are TRBV28 and TRBJ2-7; D remains unclear. Sequencing was done on a sample of whole blood. CDR3 residues: CASAMALSLYEQYF. DNA for the CDR3: TGTGCCAGCGCCATGGCCCTTAGTCTTTACGAGCAGTACTTC.